The 10 T cell receptor beta chains listed next were all sequenced from one sample in a study of T-cell reconstitution after alpha-beta-depleted transplantation in children. During its preparation, the TCRbeta library received unique molecular identifiers. TCRdb used MiXCR to reprocess the PCR reads, holding one entry per CDR3 protein. The sample lists 190,000 or so distinct CDR3 sequences, around 7% occurring once. This material consisted of PBMCs from the stem cell graft donor, taken from the stem cell graft. Receptor source: a human donor who donated a stem cell graft to a child with Wiskott-Aldrich syndrome.

This clonotype was recorded many times. The chain carries TRBV20-1 and TRBJ2-1; 10 bases fit TRBD2. CDR1 is DFQATT and CDR2 is SNEGSKA in the germline V gene (reference sequence). V trimming: 5 bases; J trimming: 3 bases; junction bases outside the gene matches: 1. CDR3 length: 13 residues. The CDR3 region has the DNA TGCAGTGCTGTAGCGGGAGGCTACAATGAGCAGTTCTTC. Encoded protein: CSAVAGGYNEQFF.

On this clonotype itself: Just one base apart from a much larger clone, this may be a read error. This chain links TRBV12-3 or TRBV12-4 with TRBJ2-1; D is possibly TRBD2 (5 bases). This CDR3 spans 15 amino acids. Trimming took 5 bases from V and 0 from J, leaving 11 bases between them. In nucleotides, the CDR3 is TGTGCCAGCAGTAAGATAGGGAGCTCCTACAATGAGCAGTTCTTC. This encodes CASSKIGSSYNEQFF.

This clonotype has a count of ten or more. The V and J genes are TRBV29-1 and TRBJ1-1; no clear D gene. This CDR3 contains 12 residues. CDR1 and CDR2 from the germline V gene are SQVTM and ANQGSEA. Trimming left V 7 bases short and J 3 bases short, with 12 bases between. Here the CDR3 reads CSAANGDTEAFF. Here the CDR3 DNA reads TGCAGCGCCGCAAACGGGGACACTGAAGCTTTCTTT.

In its sample, this clonotype was seen many times. The genes are TRBV4-3 and TRBJ1-2; 10 nucleotides line up with TRBD1. This CDR3 comprises 16 residues. CDR1 LGHNA and CDR2 YSLEER come from the germline V gene. The ends lost 0 bases at V and 3 bases at J; junction bases unmatched: 4. The DNA for the CDR3 is TGCGCCAGCAGCCAAGAAGCCGGGACAGGGGACTATGGCTACACCTTC. Translating gives CASSQEAGTGDYGYTF.

The rearrangement joins TRBV3-1 to TRBJ2-4; either TRBD1 or TRBD2 may supply D (5 bases each). Germline-derived CDR1 and CDR2 are LGHDT and YNNKEL (reference sequence). CDR3 length: 16 residues. V was pared by 5 bases and J by 0 bases, with 14 bases between. In nucleotides, the CDR3 is TGTGCCAGCAGCGCTGGGACCCTCCTAGCCAAAAACATTCAGTACTTC. This sequence encodes CASSAGTLLAKNIQYF.

This clonotype was observed many times. The genes are TRBV4-3 and TRBJ2-7, with D unresolved. This CDR3 is 17 amino acids long. Trimming took off 0 bases at V and 1 base at J, with 16 bases between the two ends. Looked up from germline, CDR1 is LGHNA and CDR2 is YSLEER. Here the CDR3 DNA reads TGCGCCAGCAGCCAAGATGTACCTTTTTCTAAGTCCTACGAGCAGTACTTC. Its protein is CASSQDVPFSKSYEQYF.

The sample holds a few counts of this clonotype. The chain uses TRBV9 and TRBJ1-5; TRBD1 aligns across 8 bases. Per the germline V gene, CDR1 is SGDLS and CDR2 is YYNGEE. The CDR3 is 15 residues long. Losses at the gene ends were 0 bases for V and 7 bases for J; bases not matched to a gene: 6. The CDR3 DNA reads as TGTGCCAGCAGCGTAGCCCCCGGACAGGGCCAGCCCCAGCATTTT. Its translation: CASSVAPGQGQPQHF.

This clonotype has ten or more counts. This chain uses TRBV12-3 or TRBV12-4 with TRBJ2-5; D perhaps matches TRBD2 (5 bases). The CDR3 is 14 amino acids. V gave up 6 bases and J gave up 4 bases, with 15 bases separating them. The CDR3 loop is CASRRFGVVETQYF. Written as DNA, the CDR3 is TGTGCCAGCAGGAGGTTCGGGGTAGTAGAGACCCAGTACTTC.

This clonotype was seen at least ten times. The CDR3 region is CSAAQGAKSYEQYF. The CDR3 region has the DNA TGCAGTGCTGCCCAGGGGGCGAAGTCCTACGAGCAGTACTTC. This chain links TRBV20-1 with TRBJ2-7; 8 positions agree with TRBD1. This CDR3 region has 14 residues. The ends lost 5 bases at V and 1 base at J; junction bases unmatched: 7. Germline V gene lookup returns CDR1 DFQATT and CDR2 SNEGSKA (reference sequence).

The rearrangement joins TRBV6-9 to TRBJ1-2, with D uncertain. The V gene lost 4 bases and the J gene lost 8 bases, with 11 bases spanning the gap. Germline V lookup: CDR1 MNHGY, CDR2 SVAAGI. CDR3 size: 12 residues. CDR3 loop: CASSLLGLGYTF. The CDR3 bases are TGTGCCAGCAGTTTATTGGGGTTAGGCTACACCTTC.